This entry is about one T cell receptor beta chain. Its antigen is not yet known. It has no much larger one-base neighbor in the sample; base qualities were not kept. From the cysteine through the phenylalanine, the CDR3 covers 15 amino acids. The entry retains the CDR3 DNA only, 45 bases that are in frame from base 1. The germline V end is reduced by 6 bases and the J end by 10 bases; junction bases left unmatched: 10. CDR1 and CDR2 are drawn from the germline V gene: MNHEY, SVGAGI. TCRbeta CDR3 regions were amplified from genomic DNA using the immunoSEQ Assay, a bias-controlled multiplex PCR. Regarding the original processing steps: The number of nucleated cells in each sample was estimated by amplification of reference gene primers within the assay. Sequence reads were collapsed and filtered to measure the absolute abundance of every unique TCRbeta CDR3 rearrangement. For each sample, productive Simpson clonality was calculated as the square root of Simpson's diversity index over productive rearrangements. TCRdb carries this immuneACCESS record with in-frame sequences only. Its versions omit some clonotypes, under half of them owing to an unresolved V gene in the studies checked, with the rest unexplained. The DNA was the basis for D and trimming; V, J and clone size are from that table. Within this sample are roughly 160,000 clones, with around 80% of them counted one time only. The ten most abundant clones make up around 3.2% of the sample.

The entry originates in a study of blood T cell repertoires in COVID-19 (TCRdb year 2020). About the study as a whole: Collaborator samples came from the United States, Italy and Spain and covered acute and convalescent phases of COVID-19. The material from the prospective study consisted of cDNA or gDNA derived from T cells, B-cell-depleted T cells, or PBMCs. The dataset comprised deeply sampled blood TCRbeta repertoires from subjects exposed to, actively infected with, or recovered from COVID-19. The repertoires were released in a freely available public database meant as a resource for research on the immune response to SARS-CoV-2. The samples were drawn from the first 160 participants of the ongoing ImmuneRACE study and from more than 1,000 subjects provided by 6 global collaborators. A de-identified subject ID, COVID-19 status, age in years and sex were almost always included in the sample metadata. Where HLA class I and class II types were available, the types were taken from metadata supplied by the sample provider, not from assay-based typing. Study-level results and caveats: The quantity of clinical and demographic metadata differed by source and by participant and was supplied without curation.

Enrolling through a virtual design, the prospective study's participants ranged in age from about 18 to 89 years and lived across 20 to 25 United States geographic areas. Cohort assignment in the prospective study relied on participant-reported clinical history from a screening survey and a study questionnaire. Recovered participants in ImmuneRACE Cohort 3 were defined as having two consecutive negative NP/OP PCR tests, clearance from a healthcare professional, or resolution of symptoms. In the prospective study, mobile phlebotomists collected whole blood, serum and a nasopharyngeal or oropharyngeal swab from each participant. Prospective study participants could optionally give additional blood draws and questionnaires over an approximately two-month period. Before DNA extraction, blood samples from the prospective study were shipped at room temperature or frozen.

Input material: PBMCs or T cells enriched from blood (not recorded which). The sequence links TRBV6-5 to TRBJ2-1, and 12 junction bases match TRBD1. This sequence originates from an older woman who had recovered from COVID-19. Read as DNA, the sequence is TGTGCCAGCAGCTCGCGGGGACAGGGGGCACAGGAGCAGTTCTTC. It translates as CASSSRGQGAQEQFF.